Sequencing of this T cell receptor (beta chain) was carried out in a study of shared clonotypes between healthy human individuals. This clone was counted a single time. Its matching antigen is unknown. General study points: In this cohort, only blood was sampled, and tissue repertoires likely differ. Donor clonotype sharing was expected to depend on sequencing depth.

V was clipped by 7 bases and J by 0 bases, with 10 bases between them. Looked up from germline, CDR1 is SNHLY and CDR2 is FYNNEI. The CDR3 is 14 residues long. Naive CD8 populations comprised CD45RO-negative cells positively selected for CCR7, excluding terminally differentiated effector memory CD45RA+ cells. The authors ran the assay at deep level. Once extracted for a subset, genomic DNA was divided evenly among several immunoSEQ plates. The data were produced by immunoSEQ multiplex PCR, yet TCRdb's version contains in-frame clones alone and is incomplete. The sample records some 2,000,000 clones, about 95% being singletons.

The sample taken for sequencing was naive CD8+ T cells sorted from blood. The source is a man aged 18 to 35 in good health. V is TRBV2 and J is TRBJ2-1; D ambiguous. The CDR3 here is CASTPQSSYNEQFF. In DNA, the CDR3 is TGTGCCAGCACCCCCCAGAGCTCCTACAATGAGCAGTTCTTC.